One and the same sample provided the 10 T cell receptor beta chains below, sequenced in a study of CD8+ T cells in alopecia areata. Stated treatment: oral pan-JAK inhibitor, 5-10 mg twice daily. Reverse transcribed after extraction, RNA yielded cDNA as the sequencing template. Produced via immunoSEQ multiplex PCR; TCRdb's table is partial and in-frame only. The sample includes 200,000 or so clones, approximately 47% of them seen just once. The sample consisted of CD4+ T cells sorted from blood, taken at approximately week 36, from a patient treated with tofacitinib. The receptors derive from a human donor with alopecia areata.

CDR3 in DNA: TGTGCCAGCAGCCCCACCCGTGGGACAGGTGGATATGGCTACACCTTC. Amino acids: CASSPTRGTGGYGYTF. The chain employs TRBV11-2 and TRBJ1-2; 8 bases agree with TRBD1. The CDR3 totals 16 residues. V trimming: 5 bases; J trimming: 5 bases; junction bases outside the gene matches: 13. From germline, CDR1 is SGHAT and CDR2 FQNNGV.

V is TRBV7-8 and J is TRBJ2-6; D remains ambiguous. Per germline, CDR1 SGHVS and CDR2 FQNEAQ. V gave up 2 bases and J gave up 1 base, with 6 bases separating them. The CDR3 spans 15 residues. DNA for the CDR3: TGTGCCAGCAGCTTAATGATGTCTGGGGCCAACGTCCTGACTTTC. Its translation is CASSLMMSGANVLTF.

The chain uses TRBV29-1 and TRBJ2-1, with D unclear. V was cut by 3 bases and J by 0 bases, with 12 bases left in between. This CDR3 region has 15 residues. The germline gives CDR1 SQVTM, CDR2 ANQGSEA. The CDR3 reads CSVDRAASSYNEQFF. CDR3 bases: TGCAGCGTTGATCGGGCTGCTAGCTCCTACAATGAGCAGTTCTTC.

V and J are TRBV27 and TRBJ1-2, with TRBD1 matching 8 bases. V shed 5 bases, J shed 7 bases, and the junction held 18 bases outside the gene matches. The CDR3 length is 17 residues. Germline-derived CDR1 and CDR2 are MNHEY and SMNVEV (reference sequence). The CDR3 DNA reads TGTGCCAGCAGTCCCGGGACAGGTGGAACCCCTAAGGGTGGCTACACCTTC. This sequence encodes CASSPGTGGTPKGGYTF.

The genes are TRBV7-2 and TRBJ2-2; D assignment may be TRBD1 or TRBD2 (5 bases each). The CDR3 contains 15 residues. CDR1 is SGHTA, CDR2 FQGNSA, per germline. Trimming cost V 4 bases and J 9 bases, with 18 bases left between them. DNA of the CDR3: TGTGCCAGCAGCTCTGGGACGACGGGGAGCCGGGAGCTGTTTTTT. This codes for CASSSGTTGSRELFF. Combining the CDR3 with reference TRBV7-2 and TRBJ2-2 gives the whole variable domain GAGVSQSPSNKVTEKGKDVELRCDPISGHTALYWYRQSLGQGLEFLIYFQGNSAPDKSGLPSDRFSAERTGGSVSTLTIQRTQQEDSAVYLCASSSGTTGSRELFFGEGSRLTVL.

The chain uses TRBV6-6 and TRBJ1-1; D remains unclear. Germline CDR1 reads MNHNY; CDR2 reads SVGAGI (reference sequence). V lost 6 bases and J 1 base, leaving 6 bases between the germline ends. The CDR3 consists of 12 residues. Here the CDR3 reads CASRRENTEAFF. The DNA for the CDR3 is TGTGCCAGCAGGCGGGAGAACACTGAAGCTTTCTTT.

This chain links TRBV14 with TRBJ2-5; no definite D call. Trimming stripped 1 base from V and 5 bases from J, with 11 bases between. Per germline, CDR1 SGHDN and CDR2 FVKESK. The CDR3 sequence is 14 residues long. The CDR3 loop is CASSQGRATETQYF. CDR3 nucleotides: TGTGCCAGCAGCCAAGGCCGGGCGACGGAGACCCAGTACTTC.

The rearrangement uses TRBV13 and TRBJ2-7, with TRBD1 matching over 10 bases. The length of the CDR3 is 14 residues. Germline V gene lookup returns CDR1 PRHDT and CDR2 FYEKMQ (reference sequence). Losses at the gene ends were 3 bases for V and 2 bases for J; bases not matched to a gene: 1. The CDR3 sequence is CASSFGTGAYEQYF. The CDR3 DNA reads TGTGCCAGCAGCTTCGGGACAGGGGCCTACGAGCAGTACTTC.

This clone was seen more than once but under ten times. J is TRBJ2-7 and V is TRBV11-2; D gene ambiguous. The V and J ends lost 6 bases and 3 bases respectively, with 6 bases between them. The CDR3 length is 11 residues. Germline CDR1 and CDR2: SGHAT and FQNNGV. Here the CDR3 reads CASSPGYEQYF. For the CDR3, the DNA is TGTGCCAGCAGTCCTGGCTACGAGCAGTACTTC.

V usage is TRBV10-2 and J usage is TRBJ2-1; D might be TRBD2 (5 bases). This CDR3 has 13 amino acids. Trimming stripped 11 bases from V and 3 bases from J, with 14 bases between. Looked up from germline, CDR1 is WSHSY and CDR2 is SAAADI. The CDR3 sequence is CAASPAGYNEQFF. The CDR3 bases are TGCGCCGCTAGCCCTGCAGGCTACAATGAGCAGTTCTTC.